A single T cell receptor (beta chain) is shown here with its context. This record belongs to a study of shared clonotypes between healthy human individuals. The healthy adult donors were HIV-negative and reported no recent acute infections or vaccinations. Naive CD45RA+ and memory CD45RA-negative subsets were split from CD4+ cells. The authors ran the assay at deep level. Genomic DNA belonging to each subset was distributed in equal measure over several immunoSEQ plates. Assay used: immunoSEQ multiplex PCR; TCRdb lists only in-frame clones, some missing. This table holds 1.6 million or so clones, approximately 98.5% found once. The receptor comes from a man aged 25 to 45 in good health. The sample comprised naive CD4+ T cells sorted from blood. Documented subset: CD45RA+ positively selected.

The CDR3 region is CATSRDHVGTNTGELFF. DNA for the CDR3: TGTGCCACCAGCAGAGATCACGTCGGCACGAACACCGGGGAGCTGTTTTTT. The V call is TRBV15, the J call TRBJ2-2; no firm D call. The CDR3 extends over 17 amino acids. Trimming removed 0 bases at V and 0 bases at J, with 11 bases between. Germline CDR1 is LNHNV and CDR2 is YYDKDF (reference sequence).